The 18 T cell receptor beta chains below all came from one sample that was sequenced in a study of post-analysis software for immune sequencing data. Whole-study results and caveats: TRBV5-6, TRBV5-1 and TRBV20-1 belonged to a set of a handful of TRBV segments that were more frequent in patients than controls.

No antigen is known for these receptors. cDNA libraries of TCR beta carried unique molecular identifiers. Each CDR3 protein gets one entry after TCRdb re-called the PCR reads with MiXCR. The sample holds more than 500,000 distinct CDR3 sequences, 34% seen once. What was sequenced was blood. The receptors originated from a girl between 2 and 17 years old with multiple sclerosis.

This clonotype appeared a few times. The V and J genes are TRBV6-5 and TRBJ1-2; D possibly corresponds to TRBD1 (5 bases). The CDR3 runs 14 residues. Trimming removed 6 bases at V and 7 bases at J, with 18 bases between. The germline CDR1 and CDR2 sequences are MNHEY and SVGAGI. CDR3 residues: CASRWGSDSSGYTF. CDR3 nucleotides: TGTGCCAGCAGATGGGGGAGCGATTCTTCTGGCTACACCTTC.

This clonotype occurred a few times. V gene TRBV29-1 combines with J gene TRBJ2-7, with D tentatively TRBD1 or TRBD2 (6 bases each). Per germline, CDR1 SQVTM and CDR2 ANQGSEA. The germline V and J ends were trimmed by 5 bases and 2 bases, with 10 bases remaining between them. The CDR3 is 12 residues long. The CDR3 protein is CSVTGGTYEQYF. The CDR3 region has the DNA TGCAGCGTTACCGGGGGCACCTACGAGCAGTACTTC.

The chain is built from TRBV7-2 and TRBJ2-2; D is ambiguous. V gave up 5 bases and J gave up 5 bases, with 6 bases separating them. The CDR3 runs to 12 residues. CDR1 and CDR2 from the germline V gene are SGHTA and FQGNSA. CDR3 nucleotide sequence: TGTGCCAGCAGCCGCCTGACCGGGGAGCTGTTTTTT. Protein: CASSRLTGELFF. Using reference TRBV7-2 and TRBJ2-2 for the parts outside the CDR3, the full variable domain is GAGVSQSPSNKVTEKGKDVELRCDPISGHTALYWYRQSLGQGLEFLIYFQGNSAPDKSGLPSDRFSAERTGGSVSTLTIQRTQQEDSAVYLCASSRLTGELFFGEGSRLTVL.

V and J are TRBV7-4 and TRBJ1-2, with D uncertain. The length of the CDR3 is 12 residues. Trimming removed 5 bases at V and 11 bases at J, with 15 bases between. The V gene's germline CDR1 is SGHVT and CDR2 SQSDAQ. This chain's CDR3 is CASSPRGWWYTF. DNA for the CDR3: TGTGCCAGCAGCCCCCGCGGATGGTGGTACACCTTC. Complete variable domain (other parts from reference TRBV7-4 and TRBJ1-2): GAGVSQSPRYKVAKRGRDVALRCDSISGHVTLYWYRQTLGQGSEVLTYSQSDAQRDKSGRPSGRFSAERPERSVSTLKIQRTEQGDSAVYLCASSPRGWWYTFGSGTRLTVV.

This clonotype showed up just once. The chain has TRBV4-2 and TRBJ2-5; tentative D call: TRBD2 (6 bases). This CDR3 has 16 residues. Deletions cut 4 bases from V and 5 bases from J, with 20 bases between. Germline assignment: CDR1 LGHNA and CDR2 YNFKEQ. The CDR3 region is CASSRHIAEGTETQYF. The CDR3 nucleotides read TGTGCCAGCAGCCGACATATAGCGGAGGGGACGGAGACCCAGTACTTC.

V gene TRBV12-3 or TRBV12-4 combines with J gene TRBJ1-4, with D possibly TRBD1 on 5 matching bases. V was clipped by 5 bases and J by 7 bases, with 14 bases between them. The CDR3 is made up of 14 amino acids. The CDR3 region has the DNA TGTGCCAGCAGTCCCCGGGGGGTCGGTGAAAAACTGTTTTTT. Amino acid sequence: CASSPRGVGEKLFF.

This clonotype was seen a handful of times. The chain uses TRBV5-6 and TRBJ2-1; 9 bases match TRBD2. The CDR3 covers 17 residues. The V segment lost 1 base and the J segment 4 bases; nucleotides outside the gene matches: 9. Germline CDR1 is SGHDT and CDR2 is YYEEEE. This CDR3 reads CASSLSGLATPYNEQFF. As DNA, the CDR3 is TGTGCCAGCAGCTTGTCTGGACTAGCGACTCCTTACAATGAGCAGTTCTTC.

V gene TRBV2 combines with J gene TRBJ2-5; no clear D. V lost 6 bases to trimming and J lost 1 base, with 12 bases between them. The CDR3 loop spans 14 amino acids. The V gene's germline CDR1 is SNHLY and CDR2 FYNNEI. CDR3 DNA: TGTGCCAGCAGCCCCAGTAGGAGCCAAGAGACCCAGTACTTC. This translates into CASSPSRSQETQYF.

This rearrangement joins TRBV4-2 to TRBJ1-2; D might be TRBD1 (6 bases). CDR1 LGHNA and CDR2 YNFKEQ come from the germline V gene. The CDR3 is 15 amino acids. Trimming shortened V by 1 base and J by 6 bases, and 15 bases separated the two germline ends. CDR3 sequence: CASSQVRDTWDGYTF. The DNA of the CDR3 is TGTGCCAGCAGCCAAGTTCGGGACACTTGGGATGGCTACACCTTC.

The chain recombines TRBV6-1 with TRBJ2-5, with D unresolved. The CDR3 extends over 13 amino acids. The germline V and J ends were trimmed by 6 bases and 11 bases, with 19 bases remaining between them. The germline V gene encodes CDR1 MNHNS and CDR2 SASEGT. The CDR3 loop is CASRPDEVGAQYF. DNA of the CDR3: TGTGCCAGCAGGCCCGACGAGGTTGGCGCGCAGTACTTC.

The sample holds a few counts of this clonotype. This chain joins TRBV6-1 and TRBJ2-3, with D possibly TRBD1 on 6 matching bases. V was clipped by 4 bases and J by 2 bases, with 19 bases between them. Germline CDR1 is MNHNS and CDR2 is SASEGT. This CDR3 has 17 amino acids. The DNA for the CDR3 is TGTGCCAGCAGTGTTAACCGGGACACTCAAAACACAGATACGCAGTATTTT. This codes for CASSVNRDTQNTDTQYF.

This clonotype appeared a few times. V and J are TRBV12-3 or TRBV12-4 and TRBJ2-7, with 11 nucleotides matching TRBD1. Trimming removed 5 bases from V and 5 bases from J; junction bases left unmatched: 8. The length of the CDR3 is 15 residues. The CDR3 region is CASSPHRDRGDEQYF. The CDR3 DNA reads TGTGCCAGCAGTCCTCACCGGGACAGGGGGGACGAGCAGTACTTC.

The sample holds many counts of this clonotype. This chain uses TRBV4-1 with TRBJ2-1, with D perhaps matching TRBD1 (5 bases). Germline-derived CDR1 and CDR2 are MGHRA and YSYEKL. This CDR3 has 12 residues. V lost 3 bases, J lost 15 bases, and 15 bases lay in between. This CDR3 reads CASSHSTGGAFF. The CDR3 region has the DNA TGCGCCAGCAGCCACTCGACCGGTGGGGCGTTCTTC.

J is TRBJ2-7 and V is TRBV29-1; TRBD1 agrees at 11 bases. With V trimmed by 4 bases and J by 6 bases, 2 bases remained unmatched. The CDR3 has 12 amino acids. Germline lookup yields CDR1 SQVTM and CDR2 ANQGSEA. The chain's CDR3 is CSVAGTGGEQYF. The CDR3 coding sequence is TGCAGCGTTGCGGGGACAGGGGGCGAGCAGTACTTC.

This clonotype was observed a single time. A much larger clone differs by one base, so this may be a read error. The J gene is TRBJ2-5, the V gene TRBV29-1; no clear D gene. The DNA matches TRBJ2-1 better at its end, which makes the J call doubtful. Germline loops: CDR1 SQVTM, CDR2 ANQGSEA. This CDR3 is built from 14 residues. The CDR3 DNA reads TGCAGCGTTGAAGGCTGGGATACCCAAGAGACCCAGTTCTTC. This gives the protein CSVEGWDTQETQFF.

Here the CDR3 reads CSANSGTSPNYEQYF. CDR3 sequence (DNA): TGCAGTGCCAACTCCGGGACTAGCCCCAACTACGAGCAGTACTTC. The rearrangement links TRBV20-1 to TRBJ2-7; 9 positions agree with TRBD2. The germline V gene has CDR1 DFQATT and CDR2 SNEGSKA (reference sequence). The junction had 12 bases not matched to a gene; V was cut back by 6 bases and J by 3 bases. The CDR3 is 15 amino acids.

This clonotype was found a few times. The DNA of the CDR3 is TGTGCCAGCAGCCAAATGAGCGGGGCAGGGACTGGGTCCAGCGGGCAGTTCTTC. Protein sequence: CASSQMSGAGTGSSGQFF. The chain links TRBV3-1 to TRBJ2-1, with 7 bases lining up with TRBD2. This CDR3 has 18 amino acids. In germline, CDR1 is LGHDT, CDR2 YNNKEL (reference sequence). The ends lost 2 bases at V and 12 bases at J; junction bases unmatched: 22.

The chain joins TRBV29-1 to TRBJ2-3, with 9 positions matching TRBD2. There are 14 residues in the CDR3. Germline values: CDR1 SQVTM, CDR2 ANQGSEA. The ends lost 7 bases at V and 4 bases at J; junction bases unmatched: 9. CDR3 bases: TGCAGCGCCGGGGCGGGGGGGCCGGCAGATACGCAGTATTTT. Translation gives CSAGAGGPADTQYF.